This TCR beta chain was profiled in a study of blood T cell repertoires in COVID-19. Trimming stripped 4 bases from V and 2 bases from J, with 12 bases between. The CDR3 is 14 amino acids. Germline V gene data show CDR1 as SGDLS and CDR2 as YYNGEE. The table came from immunoSEQ multiplex PCR; TCRdb's copy has only in-frame clones and leaves some out. The sample includes about 130,000 clones, 83% of them seen just once. Cohort 3 donors were reported recovered after two negative PCRs, clearance, or symptom resolution. J is TRBJ1-1 and V is TRBV9; D call uncertain. This sequence was found in a man aged 25-45 years who had recovered from COVID-19. The sample consisted of PBMCs or T cells enriched from blood (not recorded which). DNA for the CDR3: TGTGCCAGCAGCCCCCGAGTTCAAAACACTGAAGCTTTCTTT. Its translation: CASSPRVQNTEAFF.